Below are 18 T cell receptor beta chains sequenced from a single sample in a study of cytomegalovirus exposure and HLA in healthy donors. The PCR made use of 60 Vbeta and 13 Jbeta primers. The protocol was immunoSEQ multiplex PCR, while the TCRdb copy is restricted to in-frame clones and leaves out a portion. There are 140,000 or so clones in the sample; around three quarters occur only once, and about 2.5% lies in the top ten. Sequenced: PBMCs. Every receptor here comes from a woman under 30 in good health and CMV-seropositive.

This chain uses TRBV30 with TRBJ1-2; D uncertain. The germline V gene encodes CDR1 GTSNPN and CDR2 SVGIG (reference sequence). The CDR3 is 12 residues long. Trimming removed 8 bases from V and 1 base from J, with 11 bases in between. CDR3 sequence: CALQAGNYGYTF. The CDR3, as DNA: TGTGCCCTGCAAGCGGGTAACTATGGCTACACCTTC.

This chain's CDR3 is CASTKQGYYGYTF. In DNA, the CDR3 is TGTGCCAGCACCAAACAGGGATACTATGGCTACACCTTC. This chain connects TRBV7-8 to TRBJ1-2, with a possible D match to TRBD1 (6 bases). The CDR3 sequence is 13 residues long. Per the germline V gene, CDR1 is SGHVS and CDR2 is FQNEAQ. Trimming took off 7 bases at V and 3 bases at J, with 12 bases between the two ends.

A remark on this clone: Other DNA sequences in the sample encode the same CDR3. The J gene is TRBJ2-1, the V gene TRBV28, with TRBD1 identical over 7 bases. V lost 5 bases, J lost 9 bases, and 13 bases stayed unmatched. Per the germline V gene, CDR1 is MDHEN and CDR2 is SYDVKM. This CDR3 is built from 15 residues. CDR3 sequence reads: CASSPVDRRLAEQFF. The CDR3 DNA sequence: TGTGCCAGCAGTCCCGTGGACAGGCGGCTCGCTGAGCAGTTCTTC.

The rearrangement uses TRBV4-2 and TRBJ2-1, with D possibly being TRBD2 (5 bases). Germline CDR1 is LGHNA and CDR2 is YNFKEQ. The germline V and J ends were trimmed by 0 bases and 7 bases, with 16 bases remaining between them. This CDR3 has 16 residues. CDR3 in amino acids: CASSQDLGSSGNEQFF. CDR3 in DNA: TGTGCCAGCAGCCAAGATCTTGGGTCGTCGGGGAATGAGCAGTTCTTC.

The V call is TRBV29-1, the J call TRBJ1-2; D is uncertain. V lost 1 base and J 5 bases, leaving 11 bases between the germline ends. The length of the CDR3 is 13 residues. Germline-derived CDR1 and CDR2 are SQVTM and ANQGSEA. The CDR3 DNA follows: TGCAGCGTTGAAGGCGCAGGTAGATATGGCTACACCTTC. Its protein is CSVEGAGRYGYTF.

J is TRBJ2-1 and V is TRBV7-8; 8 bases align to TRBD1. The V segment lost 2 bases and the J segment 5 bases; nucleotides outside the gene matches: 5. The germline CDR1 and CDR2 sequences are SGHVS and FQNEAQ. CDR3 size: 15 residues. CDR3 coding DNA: TGTGCCAGCAGCTTAACCGGGACAGGTAACAATGAGCAGTTCTTC. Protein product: CASSLTGTGNNEQFF.

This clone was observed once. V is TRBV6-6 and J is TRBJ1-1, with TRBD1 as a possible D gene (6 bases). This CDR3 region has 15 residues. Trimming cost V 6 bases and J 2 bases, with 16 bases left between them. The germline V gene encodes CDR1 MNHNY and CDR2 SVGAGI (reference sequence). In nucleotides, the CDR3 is TGTGCCAGCAGCCTAGGGGGGAGGGGCAACACTGAAGCTTTCTTT. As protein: CASSLGGRGNTEAFF.

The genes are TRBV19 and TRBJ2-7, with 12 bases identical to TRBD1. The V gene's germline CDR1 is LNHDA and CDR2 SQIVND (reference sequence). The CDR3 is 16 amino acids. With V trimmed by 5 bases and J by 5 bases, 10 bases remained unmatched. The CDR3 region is CASSPPGQGAFHEQYF. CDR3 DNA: TGTGCCAGTAGTCCCCCGGGACAGGGGGCATTCCACGAGCAGTACTTC.

This chain's CDR3 is CASSIYRGPNYGYTF. The CDR3 region has the DNA TGTGCCAGTAGTATATACAGGGGGCCCAACTATGGCTACACCTTC. The chain joins TRBV19 to TRBJ1-2; 9 nucleotides line up with TRBD1. The germline gives CDR1 LNHDA, CDR2 SQIVND (reference sequence). The ends lost 2 bases at V and 2 bases at J; junction bases unmatched: 3. The CDR3 has 15 residues.

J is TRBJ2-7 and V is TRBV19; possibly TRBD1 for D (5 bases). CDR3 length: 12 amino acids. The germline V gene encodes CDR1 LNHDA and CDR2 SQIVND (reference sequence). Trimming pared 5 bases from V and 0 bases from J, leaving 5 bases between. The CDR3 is CASSGASYEQYF. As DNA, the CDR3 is TGTGCCAGTAGTGGGGCCTCCTACGAGCAGTACTTC.

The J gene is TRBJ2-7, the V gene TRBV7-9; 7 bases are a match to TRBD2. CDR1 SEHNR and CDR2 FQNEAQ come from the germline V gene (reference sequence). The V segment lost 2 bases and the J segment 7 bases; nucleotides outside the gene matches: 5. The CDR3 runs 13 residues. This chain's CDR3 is CASSLLADEEQYF. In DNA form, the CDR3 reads TGTGCCAGCAGCTTACTAGCGGATGAGGAGCAGTACTTC. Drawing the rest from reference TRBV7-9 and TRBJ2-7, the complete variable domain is DTGVSQNPRHKITKRGQNVTFRCDPISEHNRLYWYRQTLGQGPEFLTYFQNEAQLEKSRLLSDRFSAERPKGSFSTLEIQRTEQGDSAMYLCASSLLADEEQYFGPGTRLTVT.

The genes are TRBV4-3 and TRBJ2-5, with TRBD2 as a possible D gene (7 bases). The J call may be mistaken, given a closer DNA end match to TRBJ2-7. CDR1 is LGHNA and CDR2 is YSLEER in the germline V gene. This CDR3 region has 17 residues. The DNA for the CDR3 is TGCGCCAGCAGCCAAGACGCCGGGGGCGGGGGCCCCTACGAGCAGTACTTC. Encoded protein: CASSQDAGGGGPYEQYF.

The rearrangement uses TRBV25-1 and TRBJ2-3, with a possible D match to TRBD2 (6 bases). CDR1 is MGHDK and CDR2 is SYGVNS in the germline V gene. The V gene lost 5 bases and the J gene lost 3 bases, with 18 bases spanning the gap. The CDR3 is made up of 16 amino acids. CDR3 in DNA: TGTGCCAGCAGTCCACCCCAAGCAGGAGGGACAGATACGCAGTATTTT. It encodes CASSPPQAGGTDTQYF.

DNA of the CDR3: TGTGCCAGCAGCTTGAGGGGCGGGGGCGCGAAGAACACTGAAGCTTTCTTT. It translates to CASSLRGGGAKNTEAFF. The genes are TRBV11-3 and TRBJ1-1; the D gene is possibly TRBD1 (6 bases). V lost 3 bases and J lost 1, with 18 bases in between. The CDR3 consists of 17 residues. Germline lookup yields CDR1 SGHNT and CDR2 YENEEA.

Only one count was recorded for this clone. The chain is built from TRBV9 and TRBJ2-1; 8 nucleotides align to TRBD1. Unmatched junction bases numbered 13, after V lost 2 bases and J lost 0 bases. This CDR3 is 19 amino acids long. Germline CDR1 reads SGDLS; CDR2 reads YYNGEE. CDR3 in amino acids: CASSVTPRTGRSSYNEQFF. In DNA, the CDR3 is TGTGCCAGCAGCGTGACCCCACGGACAGGGCGGAGCTCCTACAATGAGCAGTTCTTC.

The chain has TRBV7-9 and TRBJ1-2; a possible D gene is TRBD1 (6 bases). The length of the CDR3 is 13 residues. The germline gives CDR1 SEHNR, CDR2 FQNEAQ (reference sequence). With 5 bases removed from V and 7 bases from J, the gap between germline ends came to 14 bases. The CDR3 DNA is TGTGCCAGCAGCACGACAGGTCCAGGTGGCTACACCTTC. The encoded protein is CASSTTGPGGYTF.

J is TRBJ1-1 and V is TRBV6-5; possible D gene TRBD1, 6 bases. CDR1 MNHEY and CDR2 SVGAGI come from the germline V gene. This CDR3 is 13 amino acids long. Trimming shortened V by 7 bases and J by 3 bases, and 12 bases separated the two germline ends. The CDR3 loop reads CASTPGQYTEAFF. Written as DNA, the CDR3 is TGTGCCAGCACCCCCGGACAGTACACTGAAGCTTTCTTT.

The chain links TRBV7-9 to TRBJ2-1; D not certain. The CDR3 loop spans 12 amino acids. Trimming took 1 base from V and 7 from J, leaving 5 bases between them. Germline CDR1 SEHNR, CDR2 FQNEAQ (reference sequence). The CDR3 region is CASSLVENEQFF. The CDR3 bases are TGTGCCAGCAGCTTAGTGGAGAATGAGCAGTTCTTC.